This entry lists 31 T cell receptor beta chains sequenced from one sample in a study of blood T cell repertoires in COVID-19 (dated by TCRdb to about 2020). Libraries were prepared through the immunoSEQ multiplex PCR assay. Entries here come from immuneACCESS through TCRdb and include only in-frame sequences with V and J called. Some clones fail to appear in such tables; in the studies checked, an unresolved V gene covers under half of the shortfall, and the cause of the remainder is unknown. This sample is represented by some 42,000 clones; about 85% of them were singletons. Of the sample, 12% falls within the top ten clones. The specimen was peripheral blood. Receptor source: a human donor in a cohort sampled during active COVID-19.

V usage is TRBV18 and J usage is TRBJ2-3; 10 positions match TRBD2. With V trimmed by 3 bases and J by 5 bases, 5 bases remained unmatched. The CDR3 consists of 15 residues. Germline V gene lookup returns CDR1 KGHSH and CDR2 LQKENI. The CDR3 DNA sequence: TGTGCCAGCTCACCCCAGCGGGGGGGCGTAGATACGCAGTATTTT. Amino acid sequence: CASSPQRGGVDTQYF.

The chain couples TRBV9 to TRBJ1-2, with a weak D call TRBD1 (6 bases). This CDR3 is 15 amino acids long. The V gene lost 3 bases and the J gene lost 2 bases, with 14 bases spanning the gap. The germline V gene encodes CDR1 SGDLS and CDR2 YYNGEE. CDR3 residues: CASSGEQGTNYGYTF. The CDR3, as DNA: TGTGCCAGCAGCGGAGAACAGGGAACCAACTATGGCTACACCTTC.

The chain uses TRBV11-2 and TRBJ2-7, with a possible D match to TRBD1 (6 bases). CDR1 and CDR2 from the germline V gene are SGHAT and FQNNGV. The CDR3 runs 14 residues. Deletions cut 1 base from V and 2 bases from J, with 9 bases between. CDR3 in DNA: TGTGCCAGCAGCTTAGCTGGGGGCGCCTACGAGCAGTACTTC. Encoded protein: CASSLAGGAYEQYF.

This rearrangement joins TRBV5-1 to TRBJ1-1; a possible D gene is TRBD1 (5 bases). Germline V lookup: CDR1 SGHRS, CDR2 YFSETQ. The CDR3 has 13 amino acids. Trimming shortened V by 4 bases and J by 1 base, and 8 bases separated the two germline ends. This chain's CDR3 is CASSQGENTEAFF. DNA for the CDR3: TGCGCCAGCAGCCAGGGCGAGAACACTGAAGCTTTCTTT.

The V call is TRBV10-3, the J call TRBJ2-7, with 9 bases identical to TRBD1. This CDR3 has 13 residues. Germline assignment: CDR1 ENHRY and CDR2 SYGVKD. After removal of 6 bases from V and 2 bases from J, the junction contained 2 bases not matched to a gene. Here the CDR3 reads CAISRDRAYEQYF. The CDR3 region has the DNA TGTGCCATCAGCCGGGACAGGGCCTACGAGCAGTACTTC.

This clone has just a few counts. The rearrangement joins TRBV7-8 to TRBJ2-5, with a tentative D call TRBD2 (6 bases). V dropped 5 bases and J dropped 1 base, with 14 bases sitting between them. Germline CDR1 reads SGHVS; CDR2 reads FQNEAQ. The CDR3 length is 15 residues. CDR3 residues: CASSPRGSPQETQYF. The CDR3 coding sequence is TGTGCCAGCAGCCCACGGGGGAGTCCCCAAGAGACCCAGTACTTC.

The chain links TRBV28 to TRBJ2-7; D remains ambiguous. Germline V gene lookup returns CDR1 MDHEN and CDR2 SYDVKM. The CDR3 is 11 amino acids. The germline V and J ends were trimmed by 3 bases and 4 bases, with 4 bases remaining between them. CDR3 protein: CASSLEYEQYF. The CDR3 nucleotides are TGTGCCAGCAGTTTGGAGTACGAGCAGTACTTC.

The chain carries TRBV9 and TRBJ2-7; 10 nucleotides match TRBD1. Losses at the gene ends were 0 bases for V and 2 bases for J; bases not matched to a gene: 2. The CDR3 contains 15 residues. Per germline, CDR1 SGDLS and CDR2 YYNGEE. The CDR3: CASSVGQGATYEQYF. In nucleotides, the CDR3 is TGTGCCAGCAGCGTAGGACAGGGGGCCACCTACGAGCAGTACTTC.

The genes are TRBV9 and TRBJ1-2; 8 nucleotides match TRBD1. This CDR3 is 15 amino acids long. Trimming removed 2 bases from V and 5 bases from J; junction bases left unmatched: 8. The germline V gene encodes CDR1 SGDLS and CDR2 YYNGEE. The CDR3 coding sequence is TGTGCCAGCAGCGTGACAGGGGCCGACCTATATGGCTACACCTTC. Amino acid sequence: CASSVTGADLYGYTF.

The genes are TRBV28 and TRBJ1-1; 10 bases are shared with TRBD1. Germline assignment: CDR1 MDHEN and CDR2 SYDVKM. After removal of 6 bases from V and 6 bases from J, the junction contained 7 bases not matched to a gene. The CDR3 covers 14 residues. The CDR3: CASSETGGVAEAFF. In DNA, the CDR3 is TGTGCCAGCAGCGAGACAGGGGGCGTGGCTGAAGCTTTCTTT.

V and J are TRBV4-1 and TRBJ2-7, with D possibly matching TRBD1 (6 bases). The V end was cut by 0 bases, the J end by 3 bases, with 9 bases between. Per the germline V gene, CDR1 is MGHRA and CDR2 is YSYEKL. The CDR3 loop spans 14 amino acids. CDR3 loop: CASSQETGYYEQYF. Here the CDR3 DNA reads TGCGCCAGCAGCCAAGAAACAGGGTACTACGAGCAGTACTTC.

V gene TRBV18 combines with J gene TRBJ2-2; TRBD2 matches at 8 bases. Germline V gives CDR1 KGHSH, CDR2 LQKENI. V gave up 2 bases and J gave up 2 bases; unmatched junction bases: 4. The CDR3 runs 16 residues. DNA of the CDR3: TGTGCCAGCTCACCAGTAAGCGGGGGTAACACCGGGGAGCTGTTTTTT. Protein: CASSPVSGGNTGELFF.

The gene calls are TRBV11-3 and TRBJ2-1; 7 bases are a match to TRBD1. This CDR3 is 14 amino acids long. Germline CDR1 is SGHNT and CDR2 is YENEEA. V gave up 1 base and J gave up 7 bases; unmatched junction bases: 4. The CDR3 protein is CASSLARGLNEQFF. The CDR3 DNA reads as TGTGCCAGCAGCTTAGCCAGGGGGTTAAATGAGCAGTTCTTC.

V is TRBV7-2 and J is TRBJ2-5, with no clear D. This CDR3 is 13 amino acids long. Trimming took off 4 bases at V and 1 base at J, with 7 bases between the two ends. Germline V gene data show CDR1 as SGHTA and CDR2 as FQGNSA. CDR3 protein: CASSSAVQETQYF. In nucleotides, the CDR3 is TGTGCCAGCAGCTCCGCGGTCCAAGAGACCCAGTACTTC.

This rearrangement joins TRBV19 to TRBJ2-1, with D tentatively TRBD2 (6 bases). Germline CDR1 LNHDA, CDR2 SQIVND (reference sequence). The ends were cut back, 1 base at V and 0 bases at J, with 10 bases in the middle. This CDR3 contains 16 residues. For the CDR3, the DNA is TGTGCCAGTAGTATAGGGGGACTGAGCTCCTACAATGAGCAGTTCTTC. It encodes CASSIGGLSSYNEQFF.

The CDR3 region has the DNA TGTGCCAGCAGCTTCGGGGAGCGATGGAGAGCTAACTATGGCTACACCTTC. Protein: CASSFGERWRANYGYTF. The chain couples TRBV5-6 to TRBJ1-2; D gene uncertain. V lost 2 bases to trimming and J lost 0 bases, with 17 bases between them. This CDR3 has 17 amino acids. Germline loops: CDR1 SGHDT, CDR2 YYEEEE.

To note about this clone: The same CDR3 arises from other DNA sequences in this sample as well. The rearrangement uses TRBV3-1 (or the pseudogene TRBV3-2) and TRBJ2-7; 9 bases are shared with TRBD2. After removal of 1 base from V and 2 bases from J, the junction contained 0 bases not matched to a gene. The CDR3 runs to 14 residues. Germline assignment: CDR1 LGHDT and CDR2 YNNKEL (reference sequence). DNA for the CDR3: TGTGCCAGCAGCCAAGGACTAGCGGCCTACGAGCAGTACTTC. Its translation: CASSQGLAAYEQYF.

The V and J genes are TRBV7-2 and TRBJ2-3, with D perhaps matching TRBD1 (5 bases). V was pared by 5 bases and J by 4 bases, with 13 bases between. Germline CDR1 reads SGHTA; CDR2 reads FQGNSA. This CDR3 is built from 14 residues. CDR3 sequence: CASSQGPRSDTQYF. In nucleotides, the CDR3 is TGTGCCAGCAGCCAGGGCCCTCGGTCAGATACGCAGTATTTT. The full variable domain, with the rest looked up from reference TRBV7-2 and TRBJ2-3, is GAGVSQSPSNKVTEKGKDVELRCDPISGHTALYWYRQSLGQGLEFLIYFQGNSAPDKSGLPSDRFSAERTGGSVSTLTIQRTQQEDSAVYLCASSQGPRSDTQYFGPGTRLTVL.

This rearrangement joins TRBV5-4 to TRBJ1-5, with 12 bases matching TRBD1. The CDR3 is 18 residues long. Germline V gene lookup returns CDR1 SGHNT and CDR2 YYREEE (reference sequence). Germline trimming cut 4 bases from V and 7 bases from J; bases unmatched to any gene: 15. CDR3 DNA sequence: TGTGCCAGCAGCCCGGAAGGGGACAGGGGGCGCCAAGGGCAGCCCCAGCATTTT. Its protein product is CASSPEGDRGRQGQPQHF.

The genes are TRBV9 and TRBJ2-1; 10 bases agree with TRBD2. With 4 bases clipped from V and 5 bases from J, the junction kept 9 bases outside the gene matches. The CDR3 has 16 amino acids. CDR1 is SGDLS, CDR2 YYNGEE, per germline. In nucleotides, the CDR3 is TGTGCCAGCAGCCCCGAACAACTAGCGGGAAACAATGAGCAGTTCTTC. It codes for CASSPEQLAGNNEQFF.

V gene TRBV7-2 combines with J gene TRBJ1-1; tentative D call: TRBD1 (5 bases). This CDR3 is built from 17 residues. Germline V gene sequence: CDR1 SGHTA, CDR2 FQGNSA. V gave up 4 bases and J gave up 5 bases, with 23 bases separating them. CDR3 DNA sequence: TGTGCCAGCAGCTCGCTTGGGGGGACGAGTAGGCTTACTGAAGCTTTCTTT. Residues: CASSSLGGTSRLTEAFF.

This clone has a single count. The chain carries TRBV29-1 and TRBJ2-7; 9 bases line up with TRBD1. Trimming cost V 3 bases and J 4 bases; bases outside gene matches: 7. Germline lookup yields CDR1 SQVTM and CDR2 ANQGSEA. This CDR3 is 14 amino acids long. CDR3 sequence (DNA): TGCAGCGTTGATGGAGTACAGGGGGCTTACGAGCAGTACTTC. Protein: CSVDGVQGAYEQYF.

J is TRBJ1-5 and V is TRBV4-2, with no clear D. The V end was cut by 1 base, the J end by 3 bases, with 7 bases between. The CDR3 runs 14 residues. CDR1 and CDR2 from the germline V gene are LGHNA and YNFKEQ. CDR3 nucleotide sequence: TGTGCCAGCAGCCAAGTGGGCAACAATCAGCCCCAGCATTTT. Residues: CASSQVGNNQPQHF.

This rearrangement joins TRBV6-5 to TRBJ1-5, with 8 bases that match TRBD1. The CDR3 extends over 13 amino acids. Trimming cost V 11 bases and J 5 bases; bases outside gene matches: 8. Germline assignment: CDR1 MNHEY and CDR2 SVGAGI. The CDR3, as DNA: TGTGCCGGGGTGGACAGGGTCTATCAGCCCCAGCATTTT. Translated, it gives CAGVDRVYQPQHF.

This clone appeared once. The genes are TRBV28 and TRBJ2-5; 12 nucleotides match TRBD2. V dropped 6 bases and J dropped 4; count of bases not matched to a gene: 9. Germline V gene lookup returns CDR1 MDHEN and CDR2 SYDVKM. This CDR3 is 16 amino acids long. This CDR3 reads CASSMGLAGGRETQYF. CDR3 nucleotides: TGTGCCAGCAGCATGGGCCTAGCGGGGGGGCGAGAGACCCAGTACTTC.

The CDR3 protein is CASSSPGLAGAGTGELFF. For the CDR3, the DNA is TGTGCCAGCAGCTCGCCGGGACTAGCGGGTGCTGGCACCGGGGAGCTGTTTTTT. The V call is TRBV7-3, the J call TRBJ2-2; 12 bases agree with TRBD2. Germline V gives CDR1 SGHTA, CDR2 FQGTGA. The ends lost 4 bases at V and 4 bases at J; junction bases unmatched: 10. The CDR3 extends over 18 amino acids.

V usage is TRBV6-5 and J usage is TRBJ1-5, with 10 positions matching TRBD1. The CDR3 is 14 residues long. Germline loops: CDR1 MNHEY, CDR2 SVGAGI. V lost 8 bases and J lost 1; bases outside the gene matches: 2. The CDR3 here is CASGTGASNQPQHF. Here the CDR3 DNA reads TGTGCCAGCGGGACAGGGGCGAGCAATCAGCCCCAGCATTTT.

This clone was counted only a few times. The chain links TRBV28 to TRBJ1-2; D possibly corresponds to TRBD1 (6 bases). The CDR3 runs 13 residues. CDR1 is MDHEN and CDR2 is SYDVKM in the germline V gene. V gave up 2 bases and J gave up 2 bases, with 6 bases separating them. CDR3 DNA sequence: TGTGCCAGCAGTTTAACAGGGAACTATGGCTACACCTTC. Translated: CASSLTGNYGYTF.

The J gene is TRBJ1-6, the V gene TRBV19, with D perhaps matching TRBD1 (5 bases). In germline, CDR1 is LNHDA, CDR2 SQIVND (reference sequence). The length of the CDR3 is 13 residues. V lost 4 bases and J 7 bases, leaving 8 bases between the germline ends. CDR3: CASSSRVNSPLHF. For the CDR3, the DNA is TGTGCCAGTAGTAGCAGGGTCAATTCACCCCTCCACTTT.

The J gene is TRBJ2-1, the V gene TRBV4-2, with 8 bases that match TRBD2. V shed 4 bases and J 6 bases; nucleotides not matched to a gene: 11. The germline V gene encodes CDR1 LGHNA and CDR2 YNFKEQ. The CDR3 has 16 amino acids. The CDR3: CASSPPQEAGANEQFF. CDR3 in DNA: TGTGCCAGCAGCCCACCCCAGGAAGCGGGGGCCAATGAGCAGTTCTTC.

This clone was recorded only once. This chain joins TRBV5-6 and TRBJ2-4; D remains ambiguous. V dropped 0 bases and J dropped 0 bases, with 7 bases sitting between them. Germline-derived CDR1 and CDR2 are SGHDT and YYEEEE. The CDR3 is 15 residues long. CDR3 in amino acids: CASSLGVLAKNIQYF. As DNA, the CDR3 is TGTGCCAGCAGCTTGGGAGTCCTAGCCAAAAACATTCAGTACTTC.